The 5 T cell receptor beta chains below come from one sample, sequenced in a study of T cell responses to AZD1222 COVID-19 vaccine. Sequencing was performed with immunoSEQ multiplex PCR; in TCRdb, only in-frame clones are kept and a portion is missing. The top ten hold approximately 15% of the sample, which has about 120,000 clones, just over 85% seen once. Sequencing was performed on peripheral blood, taken 28 days after the second AZD1222 dose. The receptors were sampled from an adult who received the AZD1222 COVID-19 vaccine.

This chain uses TRBV19 with TRBJ1-1, with D maybe TRBD1 (5 bases). Germline lookup yields CDR1 LNHDA and CDR2 SQIVND (reference sequence). The V end was cut by 5 bases, the J end by 4 bases, with 14 bases between. There are 14 residues in the CDR3. As DNA, the CDR3 is TGTGCCAGTAGTTTTCTTAGGGGAAGCACTGAAGCTTTCTTT. Translation gives CASSFLRGSTEAFF.

This clone was counted once. The chain carries TRBV5-5 and TRBJ1-3; D uncertain. The CDR3 length is 13 residues. Germline V gene data show CDR1 as SGHKS and CDR2 as YYEKEE (reference sequence). Trimming took 3 bases from V and 0 from J, leaving 4 bases between them. CDR3 region: CASSWNSGNTIYF. CDR3 DNA sequence: TGTGCCAGCAGCTGGAACTCTGGAAACACCATATATTTT.

The chain recombines TRBV4-3 with TRBJ1-2; D uncertain. Germline V gives CDR1 LGHNA, CDR2 YSLEER. This CDR3 contains 14 residues. V lost 1 base and J lost 7, with 13 bases in between. CDR3 nucleotide sequence: TGCGCCAGCAGCCAAGGGCCCCCTAGTGGTGGCTACACCTTC. Translated, it gives CASSQGPPSGGYTF.

This chain joins TRBV7-2 and TRBJ1-2, with D possibly matching TRBD1 (5 bases). CDR1 SGHTA and CDR2 FQGNSA come from the germline V gene. The CDR3 is made up of 14 amino acids. Trimming pared 1 base from V and 3 bases from J, leaving 9 bases between. The CDR3 region is CASSLDSRDYGYTF. CDR3 bases: TGTGCCAGCAGCTTAGATTCCAGGGACTATGGCTACACCTTC.

The chain has TRBV19 and TRBJ1-5, with 9 nucleotides matching TRBD1. The junction had 9 bases not matched to a gene; V was cut back by 5 bases and J by 7 bases. The germline V gene has CDR1 LNHDA and CDR2 SQIVND (reference sequence). The CDR3 has 15 residues. The CDR3 protein is CASSQGQGVAQPQHF. CDR3 coding DNA: TGTGCCAGTAGTCAGGGACAGGGAGTAGCCCAGCCCCAGCATTTT.